This T cell receptor beta chain was recovered during a study of technical replicates of blood from several donors. Sequencing was performed with immunoSEQ multiplex PCR; in TCRdb, only in-frame clones are kept and a portion is missing. The repertoire includes 50,000 to 70,000 clones, around 95% of them detected once, and less than 4.5% sits in the top ten. From germline, CDR1 is SGHTA and CDR2 FQGNSA. This CDR3 is built from 15 residues. V dropped 0 bases and J dropped 5 bases, with 11 bases sitting between them. What was sequenced was PBMCs. This TCR derives from a human donor in good health. Some clones in this sample may be carry-over from other donors' samples. This chain joins TRBV7-2 and TRBJ1-5; tentatively, D is TRBD1 (5 bases). CDR3 region: CASSLAVGGHQPQHF. CDR3 coding DNA: TGTGCCAGCAGCTTAGCGGTGGGGGGTCATCAGCCCCAGCATTTT.